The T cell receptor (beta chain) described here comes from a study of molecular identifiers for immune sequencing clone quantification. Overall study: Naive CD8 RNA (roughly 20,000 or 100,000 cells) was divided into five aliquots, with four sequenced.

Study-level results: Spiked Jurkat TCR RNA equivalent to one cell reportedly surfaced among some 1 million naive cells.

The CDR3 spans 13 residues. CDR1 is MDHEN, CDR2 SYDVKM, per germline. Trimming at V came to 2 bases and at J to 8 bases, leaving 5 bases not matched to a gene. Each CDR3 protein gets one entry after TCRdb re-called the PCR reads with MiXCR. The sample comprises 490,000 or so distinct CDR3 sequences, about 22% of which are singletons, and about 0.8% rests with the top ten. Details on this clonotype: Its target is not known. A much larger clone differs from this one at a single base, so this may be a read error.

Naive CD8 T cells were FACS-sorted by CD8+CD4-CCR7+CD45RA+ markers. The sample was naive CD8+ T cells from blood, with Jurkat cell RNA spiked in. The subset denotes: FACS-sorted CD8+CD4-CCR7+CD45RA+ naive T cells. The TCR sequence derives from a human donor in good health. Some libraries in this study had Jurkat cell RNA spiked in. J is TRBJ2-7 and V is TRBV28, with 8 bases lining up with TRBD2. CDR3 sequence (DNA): TGTGCCAGCAGTTTACAGGGACTAGACAAGCAGTACTTC. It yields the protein CASSLQGLDKQYF.